The sequence of this T cell receptor (beta chain) was determined in a study of cytomegalovirus exposure and HLA in healthy donors (dated by TCRdb to between 2016 and 2019). In terms of the full investigation: According to an earlier analysis of 550 to 750 of the donors, some 180 million T cells yielded roughly 110 million unique TCR beta sequences and 276 Gb of sequence data. An early release covering more than 500 HLA-typed donors comprised about 300 gigabases of sequencing data and some 79 million unique TCR sequences. The genetic ancestry cluster associated with self-reported Caucasian donors included 81% of the approximately 430 genotyped donors. The study aimed to test whether signatures of past pathogen exposure could be identified by cataloging public T cell receptors. Using immunosequencing, the study profiled T cell repertoires from 640 or so subjects and related those repertoires to cytomegalovirus serostatus. A separate validation cohort of about 110 different subjects was used in addition to the roughly 620-subject first cohort. To predict cytomegalovirus infection status, the study combined high-throughput TCR immunosequencing, statistical association of individual TCRs with disease status, and machine learning. A later analysis re-examined previously published TCR beta repertoires from more than 550 donors and added high-resolution HLA genotyping to investigate patterns of TCR occurrence. Rather than drawing on any new phenotypic data, the later analysis identified candidate immune exposures from TCR beta sequences and the way those sequences occurred across donors. An earlier analysis of nearly 600 of the donors applied high-throughput TCR beta sequencing to assess whether each TCR beta V gene segment acted as functional or pseudogenic. Donor age, sex, ethnicity and CMV serostatus were collected together with the repertoire data. Genome-wide SNP genotypes for about 65% of the roughly 670 donors were used in a later genetic analysis, which treated that subset as a discovery cohort. Every discovery cohort repertoire had been produced on one sequencing platform. Both class I and class II loci were covered by HLA typing, at four-digit resolution. Typing coverage varied by locus: roughly 629-630 donors for A, B, C, DRB1 and DQB1; 522 for DQA1; about 600 for DPA1; approximately 470 for DPB1. About five DR-DQ haplotypes were treated as single units for association and clustering because of strong linkage in the cohort. Among roughly 370 genotyped donors of the cohort, an average of approximately 250,000 unique TCR beta nucleotide sequences were sequenced per donor, about a sixth of them non-productive.

Library preparation employed the immunoSEQ multiplex PCR assay. A mixture of 60 forward primers for TCR Vbeta segments and 13 reverse primers for TCR Jbeta segments was used in the multiplex PCR. The CDR3 region of rearranged TCR beta genes was amplified from genomic DNA with a multiplex PCR assay. Amplified TCR beta libraries were sequenced as 87-base-pair reads on the Illumina HiSeq System. Regarding the original processing steps: In a later analysis, 70 million to 95 million unique TCR beta chains were counted across the 650 to 700 repertoires, and around 11 million of these chains were shared by at least two donors. A nearest-neighbor algorithm error-corrected the raw reads and collapsed the reads into unique sequences, merging closely related sequences to remove PCR and sequencing errors. V, D and J gene segments were assigned by aligning CDR3 sequences to IMGT reference sequences. For a sequence to be retained, a match of at least six nucleotides was required to both a V gene segment and a J gene segment. A rearrangement counted as productive if the CDR3 had no stop codons and remained in frame with V and J, and every other rearrangement counted as non-productive. Following IMGT convention, CDR3 was defined as the stretch from the second conserved V-encoded cysteine to the conserved J-encoded phenylalanine. The earlier analysis of about 570 of the donors excluded any sequence lacking an unambiguous match to a single V gene segment. In an earlier analysis of 587 of the donors, V segments were called functional above 56.7% productive rearrangements and were called segregating when the between-donor standard deviation exceeded 5%. To diagnose cytomegalovirus status from the catalog of TCR beta chain sequences, a statistical classification framework was built. V and J gene assignment, in a later analysis, came from comparing TCR nucleotide sequences with IMGT/GENE-DB human TR gene sequences. Using the TCRdist pipeline, a later analysis assigned CDR3 sequences along with most-parsimonious VDJ recombination scenarios. In a later analysis, each TCR beta chain was defined by its CDR3 amino acid sequence together with its V-gene family, and reads without a unique V-gene family were excluded. To address suspected cross-contamination and a sequencing artifact, a later analysis removed over 500 highly shared, low-generation-probability nucleotide sequences. In a later analysis, a clonal expansion index for each public chain was calculated from normalized within-repertoire ranks of inferred template counts. Generation probabilities in a later analysis came from a VDJ recombination model fitted to out-of-frame rearrangements, and those results were checked against IGoR. A later analysis scored TCR-TCR, TCR-HLA and TCR-CMV co-occurrence with hypergeometric tests, applying a repertoire-size bias correction to TCR pairs. False discovery rates were estimated in a later analysis by permuting HLA or CMV assignments 20 times. In a later analysis, co-occurring TCRs were grouped using DBSCAN, and TCRdist sequence similarity was added for clustering within HLA-allele-positive subsets. Repertoires with fewer than 30,000 or more than 120,000 public chains were left out of co-occurrence clustering, as were a handful of repertoires with anomalous nucleotide sharing. Drawn from immuneACCESS, this table holds only the in-frame rearrangements with V and J called that TCRdb kept. Clones are partly lost; checked studies trace under half to an unresolved V gene and leave the rest unexplained. D and trimming come from the DNA, and the V and J calls and clone size come from that table. The sample has approximately 150,000 clones on record, about 76% of them singletons. The top ten clonotypes cover roughly 7.4% of the sample.

Regarding this clone: There is no known antigen for this receptor. No base-level quality is on record; no much larger clone is a single base apart.

The cohort was made up of several hundred healthy bone marrow donors. All cohort members were sampled while nominally healthy, although unrecorded immune exposures were likely present. The donor tested CMV seropositive and was one of the 289 seropositive cohort members. Each donor provided a peripheral blood sample, and peripheral blood mononuclear cells were used for TCR beta sequencing. The Qiagen DNeasy Blood Extraction Kit was used to extract genomic DNA from the blood cell samples. Here is what the overall study found, with its caveats: Because HLA typing was missing for some donors at each locus, association tests included only the typed subset. A later genetic analysis associated a missense DCLRE1C variant with V-gene and J-gene trimming of TCR beta chains, and an independent cohort replicated the association. In a later genetic analysis, fewer N-insertions in productive TCRs were reported among donors in an Asian-associated ancestry cluster than the 666-donor mean. Presence/absence analyses assumed roughly uniform sequencing depth across donors, an assumption that may not hold. Several of the top co-occurrence clusters appeared to be linked to parvovirus B19, influenza, CMV and Epstein-Barr virus, according to a later analysis. This cohort had only TCR beta chains sequenced, and the lack of alpha or paired-chain data limited which features could be detected. A later analysis found that most CMV-associated TCR beta chains appeared HLA-restricted, with HLA associations seemingly driven largely by CMV exposure. In a later analysis, HLA-associated TCR beta chains were found to be more clonally expanded and to have lower generation probabilities than equally common non-associated chains. Because counts were too low, approximately 15 rarely observed V segments, including chromosome 9 orphons, were excluded from the earlier analysis of under 650 of the donors. An earlier analysis of 587 of the donors showed that most TCR beta V segments appeared in productive rearrangements either about 90% or about 30% of the time, which broadly matched IMGT annotations. For the cohort, immune exposure information was limited to CMV serostatus. Linkage disequilibrium might explain the correlated functional status among segregating V segments, but an unknown experimental factor could not be excluded. Specific HLA alleles were associated with over 15,000 TCR beta sequences at a false discovery rate of 0.05 in a later analysis. A cluster of highly shared sequence variants was judged likely to represent a technical artifact of the sequencing pipeline. Across donors, most TCR sequences were observed very rarely, whereas some public TCRs were present in many individuals. A further reported finding was that TCR beta sequences accurately predicted the HLA-A and HLA-B alleles for most subjects in the first cohort. It was suggested by the authors that the approach could potentially be generalized to other disease states and immunological phenotypes. Strong co-occurrence of HLA alleles, especially DR and DQ, made assigning TCR associations to individual alleles difficult. In vitro tests confirmed that a few of the cytomegalovirus-associated TCR beta chains recognize cytomegalovirus antigens. A total of 150 or so TCR beta chains were listed by the study as associated with cytomegalovirus. In both the original and validation cohorts, the classifier was reported to diagnose cytomegalovirus status with high specificity and sensitivity. A later analysis found that TCR association rates varied across HLA loci, with DRB1 alleles showing the most associated TCRs and HLA-C alleles the fewest.

The sequenced sample consisted of PBMCs. The clonotype originates from a male donor in good health and CMV-seropositive.

The CDR3 protein sequence reads: CATQARGPNTEAFF. Read as DNA, the sequence is TGTGCCACCCAAGCGCGGGGACCCAACACTGAAGCTTTCTTT. The chain joins TRBV19 to TRBJ1-1; perhaps TRBD1 is the D gene, with 5 bases matching. The CDR3 numbers 14 residues from cysteine through phenylalanine. This entry keeps only the CDR3 DNA: 42 bases, framed from base 1. Deletion took 10 bases off V and 2 bases off J, with a span of 17 bases between the germline ends. The germline V gene (reference sequence) gives CDR1 as LNHDA and CDR2 as SQIVND.